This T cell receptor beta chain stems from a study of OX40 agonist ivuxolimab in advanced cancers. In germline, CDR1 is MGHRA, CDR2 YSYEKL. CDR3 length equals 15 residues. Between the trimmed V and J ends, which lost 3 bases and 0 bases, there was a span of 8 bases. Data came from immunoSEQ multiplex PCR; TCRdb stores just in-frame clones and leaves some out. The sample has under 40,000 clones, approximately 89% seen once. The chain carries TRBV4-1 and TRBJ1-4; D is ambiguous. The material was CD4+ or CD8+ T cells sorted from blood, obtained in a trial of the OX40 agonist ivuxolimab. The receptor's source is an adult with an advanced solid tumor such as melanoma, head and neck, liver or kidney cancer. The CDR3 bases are TGCGCCAGCAGCCACGCAGTTGCAACTAATGAAAAACTGTTTTTT. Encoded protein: CASSHAVATNEKLFF.